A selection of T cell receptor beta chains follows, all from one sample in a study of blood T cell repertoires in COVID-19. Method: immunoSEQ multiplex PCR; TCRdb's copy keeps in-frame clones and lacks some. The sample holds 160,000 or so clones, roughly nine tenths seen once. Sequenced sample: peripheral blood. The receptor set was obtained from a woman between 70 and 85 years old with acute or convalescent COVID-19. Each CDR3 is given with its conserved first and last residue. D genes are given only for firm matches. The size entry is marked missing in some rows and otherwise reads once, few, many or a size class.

TGTGCCACGGGTCGGGGGGATATTGGAAACACCATATATTTT	CATGRGDIGNTIYF	TRBV15	-	TRBJ1-3	-
TGTGCCAGCAGGGTTACCATTCGAGGGAACGAGCAGTTCTTC	CASRVTIRGNEQFF	TRBV2	once	TRBJ2-1	-
TGTGCCAGCTCACTCGGGACAGGGGGCGATCAGCCCCAGCATTTT	CASSLGTGGDQPQHF	TRBV18	-	TRBJ1-5	TRBD1
TGTGCCAGCAGCTTACTACAGGGGCAGGCTGAAGCTTTCTTT	CASSLLQGQAEAFF	TRBV7-9	-	TRBJ1-1	TRBD1
TGTGCCAGCTCCTCCGCCGGGAACACCGGGGAGCTGTTTTTT	CASSSAGNTGELFF	TRBV28	-	TRBJ2-2	-
TGTGCCAGCAGCGCTCCCTACGAGCAGTACTTC	CASSAPYEQYF	TRBV9	few	TRBJ2-7	-
TGTGCCAGCAGTTACCCGACAGGGATGAACACTGAAGCTTTCTTT	CASSYPTGMNTEAFF	TRBV6-2/TRBV6-3	-	TRBJ1-1	TRBD1
TGTGCCAGCAGTTACAACGAGGGTTGGTTCCAGCCCCAGCATTTT	CASSYNEGWFQPQHF	TRBV6-5	once	TRBJ1-5	-
TGTGCCAGCAGTTACCAGGCAGGAGGATCTAACTACACCTTC	CASSYQAGGSNYTF	TRBV6-5	-	TRBJ1-2	-
TGTGCCAGCAGCCCCCCCTCTCTGAACACCGGGGAGCTGTTTTTT	CASSPPSLNTGELFF	TRBV5-8	-	TRBJ2-2	-
TGTGCCAGCAGCTCAGACAGGACAGGGACCCCATTTGGCTACACCTTC	CASSSDRTGTPFGYTF	TRBV7-2	-	TRBJ1-2	TRBD1
TGTGCCAGCCGGGGGGCGAACACCGGGGAGCTGTTTTTT	CASRGANTGELFF	TRBV28	-	TRBJ2-2	TRBD2
TGTGCCAGCGGCGGACAATACAATGAGCAGTTCTTC	CASGGQYNEQFF	TRBV6-6	-	TRBJ2-1	-
TGTGCCAGCAGCTTGCAGGGTTCCTACAATGAGCAGTTCTTC	CASSLQGSYNEQFF	TRBV5-4	few	TRBJ2-1	-
TGTGCCAGCAGCTTGGGGGTCCAGGGGGCCCGAAGGTCACCCCTCCACTTT	CASSLGVQGARRSPLHF	TRBV5-6	few	TRBJ1-6	TRBD1
TGTGCCAGCAGAGCGGTCGGGACTGAAGCTTTCTTT	CASRAVGTEAFF	TRBV6-5	-	TRBJ1-1	-
TGTGCCAGCAGCGTAGCCCCACACGGTGGAGGGACTAGCGGGGGCAAAAGGACCGGGGAGCTGTTTTTT	CASSVAPHGGGTSGGKRTGELFF	TRBV9	-	TRBJ2-2	TRBD2
TGTGCCAGCAGTTTCGGGGGGGAAGAAAAACTGTTTTTT	CASSFGGEEKLFF	TRBV28	few	TRBJ1-4	-
TGTGCCAGCAGCCCTCAGACAGGGCTAAATAATTCACCCCTCCACTTT	CASSPQTGLNNSPLHF	TRBV5-4	-	TRBJ1-6	TRBD1
TGTGCCAGCAGCCGACAGGGTGGGGGTGAAAAACTGTTTTTT	CASSRQGGGEKLFF	TRBV6-5	-	TRBJ1-4	TRBD1
TGTGCCAGCAGCTTAGCGGTGGCGAACACTGAAGCTTTCTTT	CASSLAVANTEAFF	TRBV11-1	-	TRBJ1-1	-